A single sample gave rise to the 19 T cell receptor beta chains below, sequenced in a study of graft-versus-host responses after intestinal transplantation. These receptors have no known antigen. The data were produced by immunoSEQ multiplex PCR, yet TCRdb's version contains in-frame clones alone and is incomplete. The sample records about 130,000 clones, about 92% being singletons. The input for sequencing was unstimulated CD4+ T cells sorted from spleen or lymph node cells, taken before intestinal transplant. These receptors all stem from a human donor who received an intestinal transplant.

J is TRBJ2-6 and V is TRBV27; 11 positions match TRBD1. The CDR3 extends over 17 amino acids. Trimming cost V 5 bases and J 0 bases; bases outside gene matches: 3. In germline, CDR1 is MNHEY, CDR2 SMNVEV (reference sequence). CDR3 coding DNA: TGTGCCAGCAGTGGGACAGGGGGGCGCTCTGGGGCCAACGTCCTGACTTTC. It specifies CASSGTGGRSGANVLTF.

CDR3 loop: CASSGLISGEQYF. CDR3 in DNA: TGCGCCAGCAGTGGACTCATCTCGGGCGAGCAGTACTTC. V is TRBV10-1 and J is TRBJ2-7; D not resolved. The CDR3 has 13 residues. Germline lookup yields CDR1 WNHNN and CDR2 SYGVQD (reference sequence). V lost 4 bases and J lost 6, with 13 bases in between.

This chain joins TRBV5-1 and TRBJ2-1; TRBD2 matches 8 bases. Germline V gene sequence: CDR1 SGHRS, CDR2 YFSETQ. Trimming cost V 0 bases and J 7 bases; bases outside gene matches: 15. The CDR3 loop spans 18 amino acids. The CDR3: CASSLDPLTGGPRNEQFF. The CDR3, as DNA: TGCGCCAGCAGCTTGGATCCCCTGACGGGGGGGCCTCGGAATGAGCAGTTCTTC.

The V and J genes are TRBV5-5 and TRBJ1-5; possibly TRBD1 for D (6 bases). The CDR3 sequence is 15 residues long. Germline CDR1 and CDR2: SGHKS and YYEKEE (reference sequence). Trimming left V 6 bases short and J 2 bases short, with 15 bases between. CDR3 DNA sequence: TGTGCCAGCAACCGAGGGGGATTGGGCAATCAGCCCCAGCATTTT. This translates into CASNRGGLGNQPQHF.

This chain links TRBV5-4 with TRBJ1-2; no reliable D call. This CDR3 is built from 14 residues. V was shortened by 0 bases and J by 4 bases, with 10 bases between the two germline ends. Germline CDR1 reads SGHNT; CDR2 reads YYREEE (reference sequence). The CDR3 protein is CASSLVGPLYGYTF. CDR3 coding DNA: TGTGCCAGCAGCTTGGTGGGTCCCCTCTATGGCTACACCTTC. The full variable domain, in which reference TRBV5-4 and TRBJ1-2 provide the parts outside the CDR3, is ETGVTQSPTHLIKTRGQQVTLRCSSQSGHNTVSWYQQALGQGPQFIFQYYREEENGRGNFPPRFSGLQFPNYSSELNVNALELDDSALYLCASSLVGPLYGYTFGSGTRLTVV.

This clone has only one observation. The chain has TRBV9 and TRBJ2-5, with 7 positions matching TRBD1. With 5 bases clipped from V and 0 bases from J, the junction kept 10 bases outside the gene matches. The CDR3 loop spans 16 amino acids. Per germline, CDR1 SGDLS and CDR2 YYNGEE. The DNA for the CDR3 is TGTGCCAGCAGTTTAGGGGGCAGTCCAAACCAAGAGACCCAGTACTTC. Residues: CASSLGGSPNQETQYF. Complete variable domain (other parts from reference TRBV9 and TRBJ2-5): DSGVTQTPKHLITATGQRVTLRCSPRSGDLSVYWYQQSLDQGLQFLIQYYNGEERAKGNILERFSAQQFPDLHSELNLSSLELGDSALYFCASSLGGSPNQETQYFGPGTRLLVL.

CDR3 sequence: CASSIILDRGRETQYF. CDR3 bases: TGTGCCAGTAGTATTATATTGGACAGGGGGCGGGAGACCCAGTACTTC. This chain links TRBV19 with TRBJ2-5, with TRBD1 matching over 11 bases. Per the germline V gene, CDR1 is LNHDA and CDR2 is SQIVND (reference sequence). V shed 3 bases, J shed 5 bases, and the junction held 8 bases outside the gene matches. The CDR3 totals 16 residues.

As concerns this clone: The sample contains more than one DNA sequence encoding this CDR3. The chain uses TRBV18 and TRBJ2-5; 8 bases map to TRBD1. CDR3 size: 15 residues. In germline, CDR1 is KGHSH, CDR2 LQKENI. The trim removed 3 bases at V and 4 bases at J, leaving 7 bases unmatched. The DNA of the CDR3 is TGTGCCAGCTCACCGCCCGGGACAGGTGGAGAGACCCAGTACTTC. Encoded protein: CASSPPGTGGETQYF.

This sequence joins TRBV2 and TRBJ2-5; 10 nucleotides line up with TRBD2. The ends lost 5 bases at V and 7 bases at J; junction bases unmatched: 10. CDR1 SNHLY and CDR2 FYNNEI come from the germline V gene. The length of the CDR3 is 15 residues. Written as DNA, the CDR3 is TGTGCCAGCAGTTCCCAAGCGGGGGGGCCTGGGACCCAGTACTTC. Translating it yields CASSSQAGGPGTQYF.

This clone was recorded a few times. The gene calls are TRBV10-3 and TRBJ1-2; TRBD1 matches 7 bases. J lost 3 bases, V lost 0 bases, and 1 base had no gene match. This CDR3 is 14 amino acids long. Germline V gives CDR1 ENHRY, CDR2 SYGVKD. In DNA, the CDR3 is TGTGCCATCAGTGAGTCGGGACAGCACTATGGCTACACCTTC. Residues: CAISESGQHYGYTF.

V is TRBV6-5 and J is TRBJ2-3, with 10 bases matching TRBD2. J lost 1 base, V lost 8 bases, and 6 bases had no gene match. This CDR3 has 15 residues. Germline CDR1 MNHEY, CDR2 SVGAGI. CDR3 protein: CASLGTSGGTDTQYF. CDR3 nucleotides: TGTGCCAGCTTGGGCACTAGCGGGGGCACAGATACGCAGTATTTT.

The chain joins TRBV6-5 to TRBJ2-7, with D possibly matching TRBD1 (6 bases). CDR3 size: 15 residues. Trimming left V 1 base short and J 0 bases short, with 10 bases between. The germline CDR1 and CDR2 sequences are MNHEY and SVGAGI. The DNA of the CDR3 is TGTGCCAGCAGTTACTTTCTCAGGGGCTCCTACGAGCAGTACTTC. It specifies CASSYFLRGSYEQYF.

The CDR3 nucleotides are TGCGCCAGCAGTCCGGACACCTACGAGCAGTACTTC. Translated: CASSPDTYEQYF. The genes are TRBV5-1 and TRBJ2-7, with a tentative D call TRBD1 (5 bases). The CDR3 contains 12 residues. V was cut by 5 bases and J by 2 bases, with 8 bases left in between. Germline loops: CDR1 SGHRS, CDR2 YFSETQ.

This rearrangement joins TRBV7-3 to TRBJ2-2; 9 bases line up with TRBD2. The junction had 5 bases not matched to a gene; V was cut back by 5 bases and J by 4 bases. CDR3 length: 15 residues. Germline V gene data show CDR1 as SGHTA and CDR2 as FQGTGA. As DNA, the CDR3 is TGTGCCAGCAGCGGCGGGGGGGCAGGCACCGGGGAGCTGTTTTTT. It translates to CASSGGGAGTGELFF.

As concerns this clone: Other DNA variants within this sample encode the same CDR3. The V gene is TRBV19, the J gene TRBJ1-2; no reliable D call. V lost 3 bases, J lost 4 bases, and 6 bases lay in between. This CDR3 contains 12 residues. CDR1 is LNHDA and CDR2 is SQIVND in the germline V gene (reference sequence). This chain's CDR3 is CASSIPGYGYTF. The CDR3 DNA follows: TGTGCCAGTAGTATCCCAGGCTATGGCTACACCTTC.

The J gene is TRBJ2-5, the V gene TRBV5-4; D is tentatively TRBD1 or TRBD2 (6 bases each). This CDR3 has 15 amino acids. Trimming left V 0 bases short and J 5 bases short, with 14 bases between. Looked up from germline, CDR1 is SGHNT and CDR2 is YYREEE (reference sequence). The CDR3 DNA follows: TGTGCCAGCAGCTTGGTGTATGGGGGGCGCGAGACCCAGTACTTC. Translation: CASSLVYGGRETQYF.

This clone was seen a few times. Other nucleotide sequences from this sample produce the same CDR3. The genes are TRBV18 and TRBJ1-6; no clear D gene. V dropped 0 bases and J dropped 7 bases, with 1 base sitting between them. Germline V gene sequence: CDR1 KGHSH, CDR2 LQKENI. This CDR3 spans 12 amino acids. CDR3 nucleotide sequence: TGTGCCAGCTCACCACCAAATTCACCCCTCCACTTT. It codes for CASSPPNSPLHF.

The genes are TRBV5-1 and TRBJ2-3, with TRBD1 matching over 8 bases. The CDR3 sequence is 17 residues long. V shed 0 bases, J shed 3 bases, and the junction held 9 bases outside the gene matches. Germline V gene lookup returns CDR1 SGHRS and CDR2 YFSETQ. CDR3 DNA sequence: TGCGCCAGCAGCTTGGGCTCCGGGACAGGCATTACAGATACGCAGTATTTT. This gives the protein CASSLGSGTGITDTQYF.

The chain recombines TRBV27 with TRBJ2-6, with D perhaps TRBD1 (6 bases). With 7 bases removed from V and 4 bases from J, the gap between germline ends came to 17 bases. CDR3 size: 16 residues. The germline CDR1 and CDR2 sequences are MNHEY and SMNVEV (reference sequence). CDR3 in amino acids: CASTVTGSLGANVLTF. DNA for the CDR3: TGTGCCAGCACTGTAACAGGGTCTCTAGGGGCCAACGTCCTGACTTTC.